These 6 T cell receptor beta chains were all obtained from the same sample, sequenced in a study of blood T cell repertoires in COVID-19 (dated by TCRdb to 2018 to 2020). Libraries were built with the immunoSEQ multiplex PCR assay. TCRdb limited this immuneACCESS table to in-frame rearrangements with V and J called. A share of clones is missing; checked studies link under half to unresolved V genes, and the rest is unexplained. For this sample the table gives under 150,000 clones, of which around 87% were detected only once. Approximately 16% of the sample is taken by the ten largest. Sequenced input: peripheral blood. These receptors all come from a woman aged 45-60 years who had recovered from COVID-19.

This clone was seen only once. J is TRBJ2-3 and V is TRBV7-9; TRBD1 agrees at 8 bases. Trimming at V came to 6 bases and at J to 6 bases, leaving 8 bases not matched to a gene. CDR3 length: 14 residues. Germline CDR1 is SEHNR and CDR2 is FQNEAQ (reference sequence). For the CDR3, the DNA is TGTGCCAGCAGTCGGACAGGGTCCGCGGATACGCAGTATTTT. It yields the protein CASSRTGSADTQYF.

This rearrangement joins TRBV11-3 to TRBJ1-1; 8 nucleotides agree with TRBD1. Trimming took 4 bases from V and 3 from J; bases not matched to a gene: 4. The germline CDR1 and CDR2 sequences are SGHNT and YENEEA. This CDR3 region has 14 residues. CDR3: CASSSRGLYTEAFF. CDR3 bases: TGTGCCAGCAGCTCCAGGGGGCTGTACACTGAAGCTTTCTTT.

The chain combines TRBV6-1 with TRBJ2-5; D may be TRBD2 (5 bases). The V gene lost 8 bases and the J gene lost 6 bases, with 13 bases spanning the gap. The CDR3 is made up of 12 amino acids. Germline V CDR1 and CDR2: MNHNS, SASEGT. The CDR3 spells CASSWGDQTQYF. Written as DNA, the CDR3 is TGTGCCAGCTCTTGGGGAGATCAGACCCAGTACTTC.

The V call is TRBV28, the J call TRBJ2-5; 8 bases map to TRBD2. Germline-derived CDR1 and CDR2 are MDHEN and SYDVKM. V was pared by 6 bases and J by 4 bases, with 7 bases of the junction left unmatched. The CDR3 is 14 residues long. CDR3 region: CASSRGGDAETQYF. The CDR3, as DNA: TGTGCCAGCAGCCGGGGGGGGGACGCAGAGACCCAGTACTTC.

This chain uses TRBV7-2 with TRBJ2-7, with D possibly being TRBD2 (5 bases). The V and J ends lost 2 bases and 7 bases respectively, with 18 bases between them. The germline V gene encodes CDR1 SGHTA and CDR2 FQGNSA. The CDR3 covers 15 residues. The CDR3 coding sequence is TGTGCCAGCAGCTTAACATCCAGCGGCACTGGGGAGCAGTACTTC. This sequence encodes CASSLTSSGTGEQYF.

The rearrangement links TRBV7-2 to TRBJ2-5, with 8 bases that match TRBD2. CDR1 is SGHTA, CDR2 FQGNSA, per germline. The trim removed 4 bases at V and 7 bases at J, leaving 8 bases unmatched. The CDR3 has 14 amino acids. Written as DNA, the CDR3 is TGTGCCAGCAGCTCCACTAGCGGATCGGGGACCCAGTACTTC. It codes for CASSSTSGSGTQYF.